Detailed here is one TCR beta chain. The data stem from a study of graft-versus-host responses after intestinal transplantation. TCRdb's copy holds only in-frame clones and misses some; the assay was immunoSEQ multiplex PCR. The data contain 4,000 to 4,500 clones, about 87% of them seen just once; the ten biggest clones take up under 7.5%. The germline gives CDR1 WSHSY, CDR2 SAAADI. Trimming shortened V by 2 bases and J by 4 bases, and 6 bases separated the two germline ends. The CDR3 length is 13 residues. Regarding time point: postoperative day 105 after intestinal transplantation (dayNNNN = postoperative day). Processing was applied to graft tissue in order to liberate intraepithelial and lamina propria lymphocytes.

The starting material was ileum tissue, obtained 105 days after intestinal transplantation. V gene TRBV10-2 combines with J gene TRBJ1-5, with D perhaps matching TRBD1 (5 bases). This sequence originates from a human patient who received an intestinal transplant, so some T cells may come from the graft donor. The CDR3 loop reads CASSETGNQPQHF. The CDR3 nucleotides are TGCGCCAGCAGTGAGACAGGAAATCAGCCCCAGCATTTT.